Presented here are 14 T cell receptor beta chains from one specimen sequenced in a study of response to subunit inactivated influenza vaccine. TCRdb called the RT-PCR reads again in MiXCR, with one record for every CDR3 protein. In the table there are roughly 780,000 distinct CDR3 sequences, about 18% of which are singletons. The sample was PBMCs from blood, taken approximately 5 days after vaccination. These receptors were taken from a middle-aged man who received an inactivated influenza vaccine.

The V and J genes are TRBV7-2 and TRBJ2-1; TRBD1 matches 8 bases. In germline, CDR1 is SGHTA, CDR2 FQGNSA. The V and J ends lost 1 base and 5 bases, in that order; junction bases with no gene match: 7. The CDR3 is made up of 16 amino acids. DNA for the CDR3: TGTGCCAGCAGCTTAGGGATAGGACAGGGAAACAATGAGCAGTTCTTC. The encoded protein is CASSLGIGQGNNEQFF. Based on the CDR3 plus reference TRBV7-2 and TRBJ2-1, the full variable domain is GAGVSQSPSNKVTEKGKDVELRCDPISGHTALYWYRQSLGQGLEFLIYFQGNSAPDKSGLPSDRFSAERTGGSVSTLTIQRTQQEDSAVYLCASSLGIGQGNNEQFFGPGTRLTVL.

The chain links TRBV29-1 to TRBJ1-4, with a tentative D call TRBD1 (6 bases). Germline lookup yields CDR1 SQVTM and CDR2 ANQGSEA. There are 14 residues in the CDR3. Trimming stripped 0 bases from V and 5 bases from J, with 10 bases between. CDR3: CSVEDTGANEKLFF. The CDR3 DNA is TGCAGCGTTGAAGATACGGGGGCAAATGAAAAACTGTTTTTT.

This clonotype was counted a few times. The rearrangement joins TRBV20-1 to TRBJ2-3; 9 bases are a match to TRBD1. This CDR3 contains 18 residues. The junction had 16 bases not matched to a gene; V was cut back by 5 bases and J by 1 base. Germline assignment: CDR1 DFQATT and CDR2 SNEGSKA (reference sequence). The CDR3 protein is CSAPSMGTGNEGTDTQYF. The CDR3, as DNA: TGCAGTGCTCCTAGCATGGGGACAGGGAATGAGGGCACAGATACGCAGTATTTT.

The V gene is TRBV4-3, the J gene TRBJ2-1, with 9 bases lining up with TRBD1. CDR1 is LGHNA, CDR2 YSLEER, per germline. V lost 5 bases and J lost 3; bases outside the gene matches: 11. The CDR3 contains 17 residues. This CDR3 reads CASSFSPGTGYYNEQFF. The DNA of the CDR3 is TGCGCCAGCAGCTTTTCTCCGGGGACAGGGTACTACAATGAGCAGTTCTTC.

This clonotype has at least ten counts. The CDR3 DNA reads TGTGCCAGCAGCCCCGGGACTAGCGGGGGGGCCTTCGTTCAGTACTTC. Residues: CASSPGTSGGAFVQYF. This chain uses TRBV12-3 or TRBV12-4 with TRBJ2-4; 16 nucleotides agree with TRBD2. J lost 11 bases, V lost 6 bases, and 10 bases had no gene match. The CDR3 has 16 amino acids.

This clonotype appeared a few times. V gene TRBV10-3 combines with J gene TRBJ1-5, with D hard to call. The ends were cut back, 2 bases at V and 2 bases at J, with 13 bases in the middle. This CDR3 is built from 16 residues. Per the germline V gene, CDR1 is ENHRY and CDR2 is SYGVKD. The CDR3 spells CAISEPSRSGNQPQHF. CDR3 sequence (DNA): TGTGCCATCAGTGAGCCCTCCAGGTCTGGCAATCAGCCCCAGCATTTT.

The chain links TRBV6-1 to TRBJ2-1, with 15 bases that match TRBD2. The CDR3 is 18 residues long. From germline, CDR1 is MNHNS and CDR2 SASEGT. V shed 5 bases, J shed 4 bases, and the junction held 9 bases outside the gene matches. As DNA, the CDR3 is TGTGCCAGCAGTCCTAGGACTAGCGGGAGGGGGGCGTACAATGAGCAGTTCTTC. The encoded protein is CASSPRTSGRGAYNEQFF.

This clonotype came up a few times. This rearrangement joins TRBV20-1 to TRBJ2-5; D gene unclear. Germline-derived CDR1 and CDR2 are DFQATT and SNEGSKA (reference sequence). This CDR3 comprises 13 residues. Trimming took 3 bases from V and 0 from J, leaving 8 bases between them. CDR3 nucleotides: TGCAGTGCTAGTAAGGTAGACCAAGAGACCCAGTACTTC. Translation: CSASKVDQETQYF.

The rearrangement joins TRBV11-2 to TRBJ2-7, with 16 bases that match TRBD2. Germline lookup yields CDR1 SGHAT and CDR2 FQNNGV. The length of the CDR3 is 18 residues. V gave up 1 base and J gave up 7 bases; unmatched junction bases: 10. In nucleotides, the CDR3 is TGTGCCAGCAGCTTAGGACCGGGACTAGCGGGAGGGCCCGGAGAGCAGTACTTC. Translation gives CASSLGPGLAGGPGEQYF.

This clonotype came up a few times. The J gene is TRBJ2-1, the V gene TRBV6-5; D is undetermined. The CDR3 covers 15 residues. Per germline, CDR1 MNHEY and CDR2 SVGAGI. The V gene lost 3 bases and the J gene lost 0 bases, with 9 bases spanning the gap. The CDR3 reads CASSYPQSSYNEQFF. CDR3 DNA sequence: TGTGCCAGCAGTTATCCCCAGAGCTCCTACAATGAGCAGTTCTTC.

The chain joins TRBV7-6 to TRBJ1-6, with TRBD1 as a possible D gene (6 bases). The CDR3 extends over 14 amino acids. V was pared by 5 bases and J by 9 bases, with 14 bases between. Germline lookup yields CDR1 SGHVS and CDR2 FNYEAQ. This CDR3 reads CASSPDRSSSPLHF. DNA for the CDR3: TGTGCCAGCAGCCCCGACAGGTCCAGTTCACCCCTCCACTTT.

This clonotype was picked up many times. The chain uses TRBV29-1 and TRBJ2-3; possibly TRBD2 for D (5 bases). Trimming took off 4 bases at V and 0 bases at J, with 5 bases between the two ends. Per germline, CDR1 SQVTM and CDR2 ANQGSEA. CDR3 size: 12 residues. CDR3 protein: CSVGGSTDTQYF. CDR3 DNA sequence: TGCAGCGTTGGAGGGAGCACAGATACGCAGTATTTT.

The chain has TRBV11-1 and TRBJ2-5; perhaps TRBD1 as D (6 bases). The CDR3 covers 14 residues. CDR1 and CDR2 (germline): SGHAT, FQDESV (reference sequence). Trimming took 4 bases from V and 4 from J, leaving 13 bases between them. This CDR3 reads CASSSGARGETQYF. CDR3 DNA sequence: TGTGCCAGCAGCTCAGGGGCCAGGGGAGAGACCCAGTACTTC.

The V call is TRBV20-1, the J call TRBJ1-2; TRBD1 might be the D (5 bases). This CDR3 has 13 residues. The germline V gene encodes CDR1 DFQATT and CDR2 SNEGSKA (reference sequence). V gave up 5 bases and J gave up 2 bases, with 12 bases separating them. The CDR3 DNA follows: TGCAGTGCTTCCAGGGTACCGAACTATGGCTACACCTTC. Its translation is CSASRVPNYGYTF.